These 8 T cell receptor beta chains were sequenced from one sample in a study of shared clonotypes between healthy human individuals. Assay: immunoSEQ multiplex PCR; the TCRdb copy retains only in-frame clones and omits some. The sample has around 2.1 million clones, around 95% seen once. Sequencing was done on a sample of naive CD4+ T cells sorted from blood. Subset described: CD45RA+ positively selected. All receptors come from a young man in good health.

This clone was observed a few times. This chain links TRBV2 with TRBJ1-5; D ambiguous. Between the trimmed V and J ends, which lost 5 bases and 5 bases, there was a span of 10 bases. From germline, CDR1 is SNHLY and CDR2 FYNNEI. This CDR3 spans 13 amino acids. In nucleotides, the CDR3 is TGTGCCAGCAGTCCCGGGAAGGATCAGCCCCAGCATTTT. Translated, it gives CASSPGKDQPQHF.

As for this clone: Other DNA sequences within the sample encode an identical CDR3. The chain joins TRBV7-9 to TRBJ2-2; possible D gene TRBD1, 5 bases. The germline V gene has CDR1 SEHNR and CDR2 FQNEAQ (reference sequence). The CDR3 spans 13 residues. V lost 4 bases and J 5 bases, leaving 8 bases between the germline ends. This CDR3 is CASSSQGTGELFF. CDR3 sequence (DNA): TGTGCCAGCAGCTCCCAGGGAACCGGGGAGCTGTTTTTT.

V usage is TRBV7-9 and J usage is TRBJ2-1; D perhaps matches TRBD1 (6 bases). CDR1 is SEHNR and CDR2 is FQNEAQ in the germline V gene (reference sequence). Trimming removed 5 bases from V and 9 bases from J, with 20 bases in between. CDR3 size: 15 residues. The CDR3 region has the DNA TGTGCCAGCAGCCCCCCGGGACAACTGGTTACTGAGCAGTTCTTC. Translated: CASSPPGQLVTEQFF.

CDR3 DNA sequence: TGTGCCAGCTCTGTCGGACTAGCGGGAGGGTCGGATACGCAGTATTTT. This gives the protein CASSVGLAGGSDTQYF. The rearrangement uses TRBV18 and TRBJ2-3; 15 bases line up with TRBD2. With V trimmed by 6 bases and J by 6 bases, 7 bases remained unmatched. This CDR3 has 16 amino acids. The germline gives CDR1 KGHSH, CDR2 LQKENI.

The chain carries TRBV19 and TRBJ1-5; D uncertain. Germline CDR1 is LNHDA and CDR2 is SQIVND (reference sequence). The V end was cut by 3 bases, the J end by 5 bases, with 11 bases between. The CDR3 covers 14 residues. The DNA of the CDR3 is TGTGCCAGTAGTATGGTTGCCTTCCATCAGCCCCAGCATTTT. Translating it yields CASSMVAFHQPQHF. Together with reference TRBV19 and TRBJ1-5, the CDR3 gives the full variable domain: DGGITQSPKYLFRKEGQNVTLSCEQNLNHDAMYWYRQDPGQGLRLIYYSQIVNDFQKGDIAEGYSVSREKKESFPLTVTSAQKNPTAFYLCASSMVAFHQPQHFGDGTRLSIL.

This CDR3 is CAISERTVTDTQYF. CDR3 coding DNA: TGTGCCATCAGTGAACGGACTGTCACAGATACGCAGTATTTT. The genes are TRBV10-3 and TRBJ2-3; D is possibly TRBD2 (5 bases). The ends were cut back, 3 bases at V and 2 bases at J, with 9 bases in the middle. CDR3 length: 14 residues. CDR1 and CDR2 from the germline V gene are ENHRY and SYGVKD.

Only one count was recorded for this clone. The V gene is TRBV27, the J gene TRBJ2-5, with TRBD1 identical over 8 bases. V lost 0 bases and J lost 4; bases outside the gene matches: 4. The CDR3 consists of 15 residues. Germline CDR1 reads MNHEY; CDR2 reads SMNVEV (reference sequence). The CDR3 region is CASSLSGTGPETQYF. CDR3 in DNA: TGTGCCAGCAGTTTATCCGGGACAGGCCCAGAGACCCAGTACTTC.

V and J are TRBV27 and TRBJ2-7, with D uncertain. The CDR3 is 14 amino acids. CDR1 is MNHEY, CDR2 SMNVEV, per germline (reference sequence). V was shortened by 8 bases and J by 2 bases, with 16 bases between the two germline ends. CDR3 region: CASGLINGPYEQYF. Written as DNA, the CDR3 is TGTGCCAGCGGCCTCATTAATGGTCCCTACGAGCAGTACTTC.